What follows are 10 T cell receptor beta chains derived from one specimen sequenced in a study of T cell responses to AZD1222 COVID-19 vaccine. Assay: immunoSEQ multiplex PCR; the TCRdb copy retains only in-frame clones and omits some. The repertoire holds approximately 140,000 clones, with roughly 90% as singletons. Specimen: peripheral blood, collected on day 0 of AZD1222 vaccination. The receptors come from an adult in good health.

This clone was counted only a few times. The CDR3 sequence is CASSLSSASGYLSTDTQYF. In DNA, the CDR3 is TGTGCCAGCAGCTTATCTTCCGCTAGCGGGTACCTTAGCACAGATACGCAGTATTTT. The rearrangement joins TRBV7-3 to TRBJ2-3; 8 nucleotides agree with TRBD2. The CDR3 sequence is 19 residues long. In germline, CDR1 is SGHTA, CDR2 FQGTGA. V dropped 2 bases and J dropped 0; count of bases not matched to a gene: 13.

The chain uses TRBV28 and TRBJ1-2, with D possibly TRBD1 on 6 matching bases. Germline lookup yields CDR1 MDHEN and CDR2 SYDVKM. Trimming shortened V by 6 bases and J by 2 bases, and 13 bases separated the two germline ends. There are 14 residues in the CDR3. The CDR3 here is CASSSGQHNYGYTF. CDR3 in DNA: TGTGCCAGCAGCTCCGGACAGCACAACTATGGCTACACCTTC.

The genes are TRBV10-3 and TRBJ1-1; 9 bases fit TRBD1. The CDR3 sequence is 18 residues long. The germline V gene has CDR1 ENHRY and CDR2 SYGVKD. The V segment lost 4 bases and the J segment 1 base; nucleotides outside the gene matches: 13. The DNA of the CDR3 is TGTGCCATCAGTGTCAGTCCTACAGGGGGCGCGAGGAACACTGAAGCTTTCTTT. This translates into CAISVSPTGGARNTEAFF.

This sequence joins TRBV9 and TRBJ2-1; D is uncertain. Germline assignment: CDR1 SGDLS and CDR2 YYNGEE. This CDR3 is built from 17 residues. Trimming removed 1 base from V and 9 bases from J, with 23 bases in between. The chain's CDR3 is CASSVTLGVPNKGEQFF. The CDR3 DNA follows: TGTGCCAGCAGCGTAACCCTCGGTGTTCCTAATAAGGGTGAGCAGTTCTTC.

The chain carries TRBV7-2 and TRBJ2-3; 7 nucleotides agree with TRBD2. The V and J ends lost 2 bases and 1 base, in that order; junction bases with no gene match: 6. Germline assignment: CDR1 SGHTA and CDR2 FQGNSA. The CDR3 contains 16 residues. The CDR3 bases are TGTGCCAGCAGCTTAAGTCTAGCGGCAGGCACAGATACGCAGTATTTT. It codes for CASSLSLAAGTDTQYF.

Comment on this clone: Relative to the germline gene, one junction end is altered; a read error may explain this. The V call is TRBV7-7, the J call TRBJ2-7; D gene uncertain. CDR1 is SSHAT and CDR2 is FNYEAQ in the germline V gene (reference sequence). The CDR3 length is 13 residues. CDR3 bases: TGTGCTAGCAGCTTAGGTGAGCTTCAGGAGCAGTACTTC. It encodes CASSLGELQEQYF. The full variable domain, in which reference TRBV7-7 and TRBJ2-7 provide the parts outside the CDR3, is GAGVSQSPRYKVTKRGQDVTLRCDPISSHATLYWYQQALGQGPEFLTYFNYEAQPDKSGLPSDRFSAERPEGSISTLTIQRTEQRDSAMYRCASSLGELQEQYFGPGTRLTVT.

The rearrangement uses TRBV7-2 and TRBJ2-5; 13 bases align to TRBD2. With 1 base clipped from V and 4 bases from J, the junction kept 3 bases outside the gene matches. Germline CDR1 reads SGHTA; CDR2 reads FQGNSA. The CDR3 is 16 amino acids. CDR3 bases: TGTGCCAGCAGCTTAGGCAGGACTAGCGGGAGAGAGACCCAGTACTTC. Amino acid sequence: CASSLGRTSGRETQYF.

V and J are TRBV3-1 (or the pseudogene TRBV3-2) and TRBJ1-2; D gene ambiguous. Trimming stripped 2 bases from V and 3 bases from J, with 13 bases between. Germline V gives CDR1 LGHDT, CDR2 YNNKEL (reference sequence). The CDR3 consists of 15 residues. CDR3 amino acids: CASSQRSRVDYGYTF. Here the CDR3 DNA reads TGTGCCAGCAGCCAAAGGTCTAGGGTCGACTATGGCTACACCTTC.

The CDR3 here is CASSPTLAKNIQYF. The CDR3 DNA sequence: TGTGCCAGCAGCCCCACCCTAGCCAAAAACATTCAGTACTTC. The V call is TRBV27, the J call TRBJ2-4; unclear D gene. V was shortened by 6 bases and J by 0 bases, with 9 bases between the two germline ends. The CDR3 is made up of 14 amino acids. Germline CDR1 is MNHEY and CDR2 is SMNVEV (reference sequence).

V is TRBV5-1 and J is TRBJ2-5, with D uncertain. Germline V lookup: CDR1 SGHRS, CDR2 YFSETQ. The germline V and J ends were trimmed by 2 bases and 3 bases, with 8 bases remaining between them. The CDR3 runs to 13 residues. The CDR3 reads CASSLSEKETQYF. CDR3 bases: TGCGCCAGCAGCTTATCGGAGAAAGAGACCCAGTACTTC.